Shown below are 31 T cell receptor beta chains from a single sample sequenced in a study of blood T cell repertoires in COVID-19. Measured with immunoSEQ multiplex PCR; TCRdb has only the in-frame clones, and not every one. Altogether 150,000 to 200,000 clones are present, 65% to 85% being singletons, with the ten largest covering roughly 19%. The sequenced material came from peripheral blood. The receptor set was obtained from a woman in her seventies who had recovered from COVID-19.

CDR3 nucleotide sequence: TGCGCCAGCAGCCGACCGGGCAGGGGCTACGAGCAGTACTTC. Translation gives CASSRPGRGYEQYF. The chain is built from TRBV4-1 and TRBJ2-7; weak D call: TRBD1 (6 bases). The germline CDR1 and CDR2 sequences are MGHRA and YSYEKL. The V end was cut by 4 bases, the J end by 3 bases, with 13 bases between. The CDR3 is 14 residues long.

The rearrangement links TRBV27 to TRBJ2-1; D may be TRBD1 (6 bases). V lost 6 bases, J lost 3 bases, and 15 bases lay in between. The CDR3 is 15 residues long. CDR1 is MNHEY and CDR2 is SMNVEV in the germline V gene (reference sequence). The DNA for the CDR3 is TGTGCCAGCAGCCACAGGGACCCCCACTACAATGAGCAGTTCTTC. This codes for CASSHRDPHYNEQFF.

The chain is built from TRBV6-1 and TRBJ2-2, with TRBD1 matching over 11 bases. CDR1 MNHNS and CDR2 SASEGT come from the germline V gene. The CDR3 covers 16 residues. J lost 5 bases, V lost 4 bases, and 6 bases had no gene match. Here the CDR3 DNA reads TGTGCCAGCAGTGCCTTGGACAGGGGGCGAACCGGGGAGCTGTTTTTT. Protein: CASSALDRGRTGELFF.

The J gene is TRBJ1-1, the V gene TRBV9; D may be TRBD1 (5 bases). Trimming removed 3 bases from V and 6 bases from J, with 21 bases in between. The CDR3 covers 16 residues. CDR1 is SGDLS, CDR2 YYNGEE, per germline. The CDR3, as DNA: TGTGCCAGCAGCGGCCGGGACGGGACTGGACCCCCTGAAGCTTTCTTT. Protein sequence: CASSGRDGTGPPEAFF.

This chain joins TRBV11-3 and TRBJ2-7, with TRBD1 matching 7 bases. The CDR3 consists of 13 residues. The V gene end was trimmed by 5 bases and the J gene end by 2 bases; junction bases not matched to a gene: 3. Germline V gives CDR1 SGHNT, CDR2 YENEEA. CDR3 sequence: CASSRTGAYEQYF. The DNA of the CDR3 is TGTGCCAGCAGCAGGACAGGAGCCTACGAGCAGTACTTC.

This sequence joins TRBV6-5 and TRBJ1-6; TRBD1 agrees at 8 bases. The J segment lost 6 bases and the V segment lost 5 bases, leaving 6 bases of the junction unmatched. The CDR3 is 15 residues long. Per germline, CDR1 MNHEY and CDR2 SVGAGI. The CDR3 bases are TGTGCCAGCAGTCCCCAACAGGGGGTTAATTCACCCCTCCACTTT. Its protein is CASSPQQGVNSPLHF.

This sequence joins TRBV10-1 and TRBJ1-2; tentative D call: TRBD1 (5 bases). Germline-derived CDR1 and CDR2 are WNHNN and SYGVQD (reference sequence). V gave up 11 bases and J gave up 8 bases, with 21 bases separating them. CDR3 length: 13 residues. The DNA for the CDR3 is TGCGCCCGTGGGGGGGAGGTCTTTATCGGCTACACCTTC. Its translation is CARGGEVFIGYTF.

J is TRBJ2-1 and V is TRBV7-3; 7 nucleotides agree with TRBD2. The germline V gene encodes CDR1 SGHTA and CDR2 FQGTGA. The CDR3 covers 15 residues. J lost 6 bases, V lost 4 bases, and 9 bases had no gene match. The DNA of the CDR3 is TGTGCCAGCAGCTCCGAGCGGGAACTGGTCAATGAGCAGTTCTTC. Amino acids: CASSSERELVNEQFF.

This chain links TRBV6-2 or TRBV6-3 with TRBJ2-7, with TRBD1 matching 11 bases. CDR1 and CDR2 (germline): MNHEY, SVGEGT. V trimming: 5 bases; J trimming: 4 bases; junction bases outside the gene matches: 7. This CDR3 has 15 amino acids. The CDR3 DNA follows: TGTGCCAGCAGTCGCCCCGGGACAGGGGGTTACGAGCAGTACTTC. Residues: CASSRPGTGGYEQYF.

The chain combines TRBV5-5 with TRBJ1-4; the match to TRBD1 covers 10 bases. Germline assignment: CDR1 SGHKS and CDR2 YYEKEE (reference sequence). The CDR3 loop spans 17 amino acids. V shed 2 bases and J 8 bases; nucleotides not matched to a gene: 12. CDR3 DNA sequence: TGTGCCAGCAGCTTCCCCGACCGACAGGGGGCAGAGGAAAAACTGTTTTTT. Residues: CASSFPDRQGAEEKLFF.

There are a few counts of this clone. The V gene is TRBV19, the J gene TRBJ1-5, with D tentatively TRBD1 (5 bases). CDR3 length equals 15 residues. The germline V gene has CDR1 LNHDA and CDR2 SQIVND (reference sequence). Between the trimmed V and J ends, which lost 6 bases and 2 bases, there was a span of 14 bases. The CDR3 region has the DNA TGTGCCAGTAGGATCGGGACTACTGGCAATCAGCCCCAGCATTTT. This sequence encodes CASRIGTTGNQPQHF.

The chain employs TRBV10-3 and TRBJ1-4, with 9 nucleotides matching TRBD1. The CDR3 is 16 residues long. The germline CDR1 and CDR2 sequences are ENHRY and SYGVKD. V shed 2 bases and J 8 bases; nucleotides not matched to a gene: 9. The CDR3 DNA is TGTGCCATCAGTGAGGGCGGGGGACAGGGTGACGAAAAACTGTTTTTT. Its translation is CAISEGGGQGDEKLFF.

This clone was seen only a few times. As DNA, the CDR3 is TGTGCCAGCACCCCGGGGGGGGCGGTCTACAATGAGCAGTTCTTC. This encodes CASTPGGAVYNEQFF. The V and J genes are TRBV7-2 and TRBJ2-1; 8 nucleotides match TRBD2. The CDR3 runs 15 residues. The V and J ends lost 7 bases and 3 bases, in that order; junction bases with no gene match: 8. Germline V gene sequence: CDR1 SGHTA, CDR2 FQGNSA.

The V gene is TRBV9, the J gene TRBJ2-1; 7 positions agree with TRBD1. Germline values: CDR1 SGDLS, CDR2 YYNGEE. CDR3 length: 15 amino acids. V gave up 6 bases and J gave up 4 bases; unmatched junction bases: 10. The CDR3 loop reads CASNSDRDPYNEQFF. In DNA form, the CDR3 reads TGTGCCAGCAACTCCGACAGGGACCCTTACAATGAGCAGTTCTTC.

This sequence joins TRBV9 and TRBJ2-1; 10 bases agree with TRBD2. The CDR3 is made up of 18 amino acids. The germline V gene has CDR1 SGDLS and CDR2 YYNGEE. Unmatched junction bases numbered 16, after V lost 1 base and J lost 9 bases. The CDR3 nucleotides are TGTGCCAGCAGCGTACGGGAGCGGGGGGGCCCCGGTAAAGGTGAGCAGTTCTTC. Protein sequence: CASSVRERGGPGKGEQFF. Full variable domain (outside the CDR3, taken from reference TRBV9 and TRBJ2-1): DSGVTQTPKHLITATGQRVTLRCSPRSGDLSVYWYQQSLDQGLQFLIQYYNGEERAKGNILERFSAQQFPDLHSELNLSSLELGDSALYFCASSVRERGGPGKGEQFFGPGTRLTVL.

Only a few counts were recorded for this clone. The chain employs TRBV5-1 and TRBJ1-4; 8 bases agree with TRBD1. The CDR3 sequence is 17 residues long. Trimming cost V 4 bases and J 0 bases; bases outside gene matches: 8. Germline V lookup: CDR1 SGHRS, CDR2 YFSETQ. Here the CDR3 DNA reads TGCGCCAGCAGCGGGCGGACAGGGCCCGCAACTAATGAAAAACTGTTTTTT. This codes for CASSGRTGPATNEKLFF.

This chain connects TRBV5-1 to TRBJ2-3; D is undetermined. Germline-derived CDR1 and CDR2 are SGHRS and YFSETQ. The V end lost 0 bases, the J end lost 2 bases, and 10 bases lay between the germline ends. CDR3 length: 15 residues. CDR3 sequence (DNA): TGCGCCAGCAGCTTGGCCGCAGGTACCACAGATACGCAGTATTTT. It codes for CASSLAAGTTDTQYF.

This clone has just a few counts. V and J are TRBV3-1 (or the pseudogene TRBV3-2) and TRBJ1-2, with D possibly matching TRBD1 (6 bases). Germline CDR1 reads LGHDT; CDR2 reads YNNKEL (reference sequence). With 4 bases removed from V and 4 bases from J, the gap between germline ends came to 13 bases. The CDR3 spans 14 residues. DNA of the CDR3: TGTGCCAGCAGCCCCTGGGGGCAGGGCTATGGCTACACCTTC. Protein sequence: CASSPWGQGYGYTF.

This chain joins TRBV27 and TRBJ2-6; 8 bases agree with TRBD1. Germline CDR1 MNHEY, CDR2 SMNVEV (reference sequence). V gave up 4 bases and J gave up 4 bases; unmatched junction bases: 6. The CDR3 length is 16 residues. In DNA form, the CDR3 reads TGTGCCAGCAGTTCCTACAGGGGGGAGGGGGCCAACGTCCTGACTTTC. This sequence encodes CASSSYRGEGANVLTF.

V usage is TRBV5-1 and J usage is TRBJ2-7; 11 bases line up with TRBD2. The CDR3 sequence is 15 residues long. Germline V CDR1 and CDR2: SGHRS, YFSETQ. J lost 2 bases, V lost 3 bases, and 4 bases had no gene match. The CDR3 here is CASSWGLADAYEQYF. In DNA, the CDR3 is TGCGCCAGCAGCTGGGGACTAGCGGACGCCTACGAGCAGTACTTC. Full variable domain (missing parts from reference TRBV5-1 and TRBJ2-7): KAGVTQTPRYLIKTRGQQVTLSCSPISGHRSVSWYQQTPGQGLQFLFEYFSETQRNKGNFPGRFSGRQFSNSRSEMNVSTLELGDSALYLCASSWGLADAYEQYFGPGTRLTVT.

In its sample, this clone was seen a few times. The V call is TRBV11-2, the J call TRBJ2-1, with 8 bases fitting TRBD1. J lost 1 base, V lost 5 bases, and 4 bases had no gene match. The CDR3 extends over 15 amino acids. CDR1 is SGHAT, CDR2 FQNNGV, per germline. As DNA, the CDR3 is TGTGCCAGCAGCACAAACAGGGGGTCCTACAATGAGCAGTTCTTC. As protein: CASSTNRGSYNEQFF.

This sequence joins TRBV24-1 and TRBJ1-1; weak D call: TRBD1 (5 bases). V dropped 7 bases and J dropped 4 bases, with 6 bases sitting between them. The CDR3 runs to 11 residues. In germline, CDR1 is KGHDR, CDR2 SFDVKD. Here the CDR3 reads CATRGPTEAFF. The CDR3 DNA reads TGTGCCACCAGGGGGCCCACTGAAGCTTTCTTT.

V gene TRBV6-5 combines with J gene TRBJ1-4; no reliable D call. V was cut by 7 bases and J by 5 bases, with 14 bases left in between. The CDR3 is 14 residues long. Germline assignment: CDR1 MNHEY and CDR2 SVGAGI. In nucleotides, the CDR3 is TGTGCCAGCAATCGCGGTAGTAGGAATGAAAAACTGTTTTTT. Its translation: CASNRGSRNEKLFF.

V usage is TRBV9 and J usage is TRBJ2-1; the D is unclear. Trimming removed 3 bases from V and 7 bases from J, with 8 bases in between. The CDR3 has 12 amino acids. Germline CDR1 SGDLS, CDR2 YYNGEE. The CDR3: CASSGNGNEQFF. The CDR3 DNA reads TGTGCCAGCAGCGGGAACGGGAATGAGCAGTTCTTC.

V is TRBV2 and J is TRBJ2-1; 7 bases fit TRBD2. Germline V lookup: CDR1 SNHLY, CDR2 FYNNEI. The CDR3 totals 15 residues. V gave up 6 bases and J gave up 2 bases; unmatched junction bases: 7. CDR3 sequence (DNA): TGTGCCAGCAGCGACCCGGCGGGGGCCTACAATGAGCAGTTCTTC. Translating it yields CASSDPAGAYNEQFF.

The chain combines TRBV5-1 with TRBJ1-2; D unclear. The CDR3 totals 13 residues. Germline V gene data show CDR1 as SGHRS and CDR2 as YFSETQ. V shed 2 bases and J shed 4 bases, with 9 bases lying between them. For the CDR3, the DNA is TGCGCCAGCAGCTTTCTGGAGGGCTATGGCTACACCTTC. Encoded protein: CASSFLEGYGYTF.

The chain's CDR3 is CASSLGGSGYEQYF. CDR3 sequence (DNA): TGTGCCAGCAGCTTGGGCGGGAGTGGGTACGAGCAGTACTTC. The rearrangement joins TRBV5-8 to TRBJ2-7; the match to TRBD2 covers 7 bases. The trim removed 0 bases at V and 4 bases at J, leaving 4 bases unmatched. Germline CDR1 reads SGHTS; CDR2 reads YDEGEE. There are 14 residues in the CDR3.

The chain recombines TRBV28 with TRBJ1-2; D is possibly TRBD1 (6 bases). V was clipped by 5 bases and J by 6 bases, with 16 bases between them. CDR1 and CDR2 from the germline V gene are MDHEN and SYDVKM. This CDR3 has 14 residues. CDR3 sequence: CASSPPWTANGYTF. The DNA of the CDR3 is TGTGCCAGCAGTCCCCCCTGGACAGCTAATGGCTACACCTTC.

The chain joins TRBV24-1 to TRBJ2-2; 7 nucleotides line up with TRBD1. Germline V CDR1 and CDR2: KGHDR, SFDVKD. Losses at the gene ends were 4 bases for V and 6 bases for J; bases not matched to a gene: 10. This CDR3 region has 16 residues. In DNA form, the CDR3 reads TGTGCCACCAGTGACCCCACCCTCGGGACAGCCGGGGAGCTGTTTTTT. Residues: CATSDPTLGTAGELFF.

The rearrangement uses TRBV6-6 and TRBJ1-5; D possibly corresponds to TRBD1 (6 bases). V lost 2 bases and J lost 6, with 8 bases in between. The CDR3 runs to 13 residues. Germline CDR1 reads MNHNY; CDR2 reads SVGAGI (reference sequence). The CDR3 region is CASSYRGFQPQHF. As DNA, the CDR3 is TGTGCCAGCAGTTACAGGGGGTTTCAGCCCCAGCATTTT.

The chain carries TRBV6-1 and TRBJ1-1; D is perhaps TRBD1 (6 bases). Trimming left V 3 bases short and J 3 bases short, with 8 bases between. Germline V gene data show CDR1 as MNHNS and CDR2 as SASEGT. This CDR3 has 13 amino acids. CDR3: CASSEGAYTEAFF. The DNA for the CDR3 is TGTGCCAGCAGTGAGGGGGCTTACACTGAAGCTTTCTTT.